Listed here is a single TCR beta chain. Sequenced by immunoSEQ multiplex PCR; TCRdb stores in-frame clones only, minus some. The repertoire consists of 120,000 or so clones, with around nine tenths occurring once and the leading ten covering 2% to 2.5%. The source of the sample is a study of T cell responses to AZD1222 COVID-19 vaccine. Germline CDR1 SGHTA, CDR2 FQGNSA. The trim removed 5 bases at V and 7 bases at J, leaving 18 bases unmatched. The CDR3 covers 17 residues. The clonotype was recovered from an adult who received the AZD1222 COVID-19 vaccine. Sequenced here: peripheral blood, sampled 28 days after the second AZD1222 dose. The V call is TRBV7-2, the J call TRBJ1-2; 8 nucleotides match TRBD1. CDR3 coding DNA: TGTGCCAGCAGCCGGACAGGGAACGGGGCCTATGGGGGTGGCTACACCTTC. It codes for CASSRTGNGAYGGGYTF.